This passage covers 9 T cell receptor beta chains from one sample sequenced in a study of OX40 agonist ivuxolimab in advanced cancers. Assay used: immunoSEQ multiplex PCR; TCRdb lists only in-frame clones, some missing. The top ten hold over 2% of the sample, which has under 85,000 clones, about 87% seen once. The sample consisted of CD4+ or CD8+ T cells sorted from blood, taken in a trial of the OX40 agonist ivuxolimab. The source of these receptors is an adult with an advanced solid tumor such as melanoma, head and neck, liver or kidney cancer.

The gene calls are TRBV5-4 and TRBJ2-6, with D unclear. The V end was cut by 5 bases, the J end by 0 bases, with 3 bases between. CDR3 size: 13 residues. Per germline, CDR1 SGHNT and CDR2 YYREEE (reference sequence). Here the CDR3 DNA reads TGTGCCAGCAGAACCTCTGGGGCCAACGTCCTGACTTTC. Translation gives CASRTSGANVLTF.

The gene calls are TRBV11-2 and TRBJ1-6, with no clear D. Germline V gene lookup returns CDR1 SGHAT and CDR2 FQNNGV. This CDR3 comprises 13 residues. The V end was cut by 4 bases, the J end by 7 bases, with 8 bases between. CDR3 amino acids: CASSSRWNSPLHF. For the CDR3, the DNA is TGTGCCAGCAGCTCCCGGTGGAATTCACCCCTCCACTTT.

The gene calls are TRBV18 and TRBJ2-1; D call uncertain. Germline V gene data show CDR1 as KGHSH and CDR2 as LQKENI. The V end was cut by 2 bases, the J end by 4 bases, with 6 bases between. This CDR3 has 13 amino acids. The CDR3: CASSPEKYNEQFF. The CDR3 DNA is TGTGCCAGCTCACCAGAGAAGTACAATGAGCAGTTCTTC.

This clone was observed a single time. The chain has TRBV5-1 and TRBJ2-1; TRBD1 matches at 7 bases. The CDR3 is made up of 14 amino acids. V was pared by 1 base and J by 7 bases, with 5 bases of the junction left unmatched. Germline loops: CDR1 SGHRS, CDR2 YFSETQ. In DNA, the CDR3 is TGCGCCAGCAGCTTGCTACAGGGGTTAAATGAGCAGTTCTTC. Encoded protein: CASSLLQGLNEQFF.

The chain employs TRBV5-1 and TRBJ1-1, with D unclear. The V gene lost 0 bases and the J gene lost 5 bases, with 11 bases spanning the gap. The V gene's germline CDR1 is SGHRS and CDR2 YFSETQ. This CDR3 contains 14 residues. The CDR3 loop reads CASSLEALRTEAFF. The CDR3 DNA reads TGCGCCAGCAGCTTGGAGGCCCTGAGGACTGAAGCTTTCTTT.

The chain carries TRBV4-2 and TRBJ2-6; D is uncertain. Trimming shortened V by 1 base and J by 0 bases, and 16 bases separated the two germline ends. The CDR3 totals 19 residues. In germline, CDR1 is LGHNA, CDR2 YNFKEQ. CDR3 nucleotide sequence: TGTGCCAGCAGCCAAGGTGGACCCGGATCCCTCTCTGGGGCCAACGTCCTGACTTTC. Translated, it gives CASSQGGPGSLSGANVLTF.

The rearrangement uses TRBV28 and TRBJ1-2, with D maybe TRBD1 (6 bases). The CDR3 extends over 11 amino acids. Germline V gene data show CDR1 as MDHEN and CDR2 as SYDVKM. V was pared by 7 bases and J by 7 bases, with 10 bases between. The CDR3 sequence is CASTGGLGYTF. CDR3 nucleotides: TGTGCCAGCACTGGGGGCCTTGGCTACACCTTC.

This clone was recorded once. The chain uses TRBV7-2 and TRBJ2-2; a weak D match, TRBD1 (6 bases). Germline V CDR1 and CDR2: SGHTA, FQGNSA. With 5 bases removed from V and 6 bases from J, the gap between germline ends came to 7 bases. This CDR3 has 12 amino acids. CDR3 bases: TGTGCCAGCAGCGGGGGCGCCGGGGAGCTGTTTTTT. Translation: CASSGGAGELFF.

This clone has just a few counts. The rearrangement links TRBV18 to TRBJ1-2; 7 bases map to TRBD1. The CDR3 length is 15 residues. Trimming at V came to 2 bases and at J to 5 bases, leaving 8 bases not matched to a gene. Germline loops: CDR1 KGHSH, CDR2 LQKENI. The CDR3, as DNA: TGTGCCAGCTCACCATCGACAGGGAAAGGTTATGGCTACACCTTC. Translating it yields CASSPSTGKGYGYTF.